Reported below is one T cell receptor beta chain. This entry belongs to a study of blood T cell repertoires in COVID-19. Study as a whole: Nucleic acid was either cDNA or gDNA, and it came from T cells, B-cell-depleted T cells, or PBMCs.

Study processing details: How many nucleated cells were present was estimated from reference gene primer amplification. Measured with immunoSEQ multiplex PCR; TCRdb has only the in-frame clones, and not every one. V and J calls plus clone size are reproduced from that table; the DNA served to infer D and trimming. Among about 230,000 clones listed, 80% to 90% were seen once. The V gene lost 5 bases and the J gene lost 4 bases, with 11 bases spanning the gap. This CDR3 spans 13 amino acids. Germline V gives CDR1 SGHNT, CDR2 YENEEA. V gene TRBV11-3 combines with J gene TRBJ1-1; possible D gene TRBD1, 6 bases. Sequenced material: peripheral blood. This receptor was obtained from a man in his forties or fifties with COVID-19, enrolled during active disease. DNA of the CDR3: TGTGCCAGCAGCGAGAGGGGGGGCACTGAAGCTTTCTTT. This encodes CASSERGGTEAFF.